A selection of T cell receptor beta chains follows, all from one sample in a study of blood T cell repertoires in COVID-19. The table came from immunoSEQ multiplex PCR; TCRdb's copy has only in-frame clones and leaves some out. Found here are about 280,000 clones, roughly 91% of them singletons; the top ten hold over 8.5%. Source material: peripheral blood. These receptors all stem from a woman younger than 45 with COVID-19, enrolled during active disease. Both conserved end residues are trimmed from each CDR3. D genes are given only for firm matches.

CDR3 protein: ASSSTGTGGTEAF; D gene: TRBD1; J gene: TRBJ1-1; CDR3 length: 13; V gene: TRBV28
CDR3 protein: ASSTGQGAGNEQF; D gene: TRBD1; J gene: TRBJ2-1; CDR3 length: 13; V gene: TRBV7-7
CDR3 protein: ASSLGQDRRAF; D gene: .; J gene: TRBJ1-1; CDR3 length: 11; V gene: TRBV7-9
CDR3 protein: ASSPQTGSYAEAF; D gene: TRBD1; J gene: TRBJ1-1; CDR3 length: 13; V gene: TRBV7-8
CDR3 protein: ASFAAGGWDTQY; D gene: TRBD1; J gene: TRBJ2-3; CDR3 length: 12; V gene: TRBV5-1
CDR3 protein: ASSLGGLSNQPQH; D gene: .; J gene: TRBJ1-5; CDR3 length: 13; V gene: TRBV27
CDR3 protein: ASSFQTYEQY; D gene: .; J gene: TRBJ2-7; CDR3 length: 10; V gene: TRBV7-9
CDR3 protein: SGQPGTVQETQY; D gene: TRBD1; J gene: TRBJ2-5; CDR3 length: 12; V gene: TRBV29-1
CDR3 protein: ASSIIYGQGAEKLF; D gene: TRBD1; J gene: TRBJ1-4; CDR3 length: 14; V gene: TRBV19
CDR3 protein: ASSRTVRNEKLF; D gene: .; J gene: TRBJ1-4; CDR3 length: 12; V gene: TRBV6-5
CDR3 protein: ASSGQGRGTEAF; D gene: .; J gene: TRBJ1-1; CDR3 length: 12; V gene: TRBV14
CDR3 protein: ASSEALYSLSEGYT; D gene: .; J gene: TRBJ1-2; CDR3 length: 14; V gene: TRBV6-1
CDR3 protein: ASSFGGFSYNSPLH; D gene: .; J gene: TRBJ1-6; CDR3 length: 14; V gene: TRBV27
CDR3 protein: AWSVLGLNQPQH; D gene: .; J gene: TRBJ1-5; CDR3 length: 12; V gene: TRBV30
CDR3 protein: ASSSRFGSYEQY; D gene: .; J gene: TRBJ2-7; CDR3 length: 12; V gene: TRBV2
CDR3 protein: ASSQDGQGKVEAF; D gene: .; J gene: TRBJ1-1; CDR3 length: 13; V gene: TRBV4-2
CDR3 protein: ASSFSDTSLLF; D gene: .; J gene: TRBJ1-4; CDR3 length: 11; V gene: TRBV7-6
CDR3 protein: ASSRSMVPATEAF; D gene: .; J gene: TRBJ1-1; CDR3 length: 13; V gene: TRBV18
CDR3 protein: ASSLAGEVGAQPQH; D gene: .; J gene: TRBJ1-5; CDR3 length: 14; V gene: TRBV4-2
CDR3 protein: ATSRDQWSSYNSPLH; D gene: .; J gene: TRBJ1-6; CDR3 length: 15; V gene: TRBV15
CDR3 protein: SVGTGINTEAF; D gene: TRBD1; J gene: TRBJ1-1; CDR3 length: 11; V gene: TRBV29-1
CDR3 protein: ASSLAQGTGGMNTEAF; D gene: TRBD1; J gene: TRBJ1-1; CDR3 length: 16; V gene: TRBV5-1
CDR3 protein: ASSPDGQGSGEGYT; D gene: TRBD1; J gene: TRBJ1-2; CDR3 length: 14; V gene: TRBV10-2
CDR3 protein: ASRKARLSGYT; D gene: .; J gene: TRBJ1-2; CDR3 length: 11; V gene: TRBV6-5
CDR3 protein: ASSLVGGDSPLH; D gene: .; J gene: TRBJ1-6; CDR3 length: 12; V gene: TRBV28
CDR3 protein: ACGIANTGELF; D gene: .; J gene: TRBJ2-2; CDR3 length: 11; V gene: TRBV30
CDR3 protein: AISVQGRSPLH; D gene: TRBD1; J gene: TRBJ1-6; CDR3 length: 11; V gene: TRBV10-3
CDR3 protein: ASSLDGTGERYGQPQH; D gene: TRBD1; J gene: TRBJ1-5; CDR3 length: 16; V gene: TRBV5-1
CDR3 protein: ASSLEQGGAGGPYGTQY; D gene: TRBD2; J gene: TRBJ2-5; CDR3 length: 17; V gene: TRBV11-2
CDR3 protein: ASSDRGGTEAF; D gene: TRBD1; J gene: TRBJ1-1; CDR3 length: 11; V gene: TRBV25-1
CDR3 protein: ASSRAGANYGYT; D gene: .; J gene: TRBJ1-2; CDR3 length: 12; V gene: TRBV4-1
CDR3 protein: ASRHAINVYNEQF; D gene: .; J gene: TRBJ2-1; CDR3 length: 13; V gene: TRBV5-1
CDR3 protein: ASRRQGRSTEAF; D gene: .; J gene: TRBJ1-1; CDR3 length: 12; V gene: TRBV19
CDR3 protein: ASSLWGDGYT; D gene: .; J gene: TRBJ1-2; CDR3 length: 10; V gene: TRBV5-5
CDR3 protein: ASLTGVYGYT; D gene: .; J gene: TRBJ1-2; CDR3 length: 10; V gene: TRBV19
CDR3 protein: ASSLRQGARTNTEAF; D gene: TRBD1; J gene: TRBJ1-1; CDR3 length: 15; V gene: TRBV5-5
CDR3 protein: ASMMEGAMYYGYT; D gene: TRBD1; J gene: TRBJ1-2; CDR3 length: 13; V gene: TRBV9
CDR3 protein: ASSPDRTGANVLT; D gene: TRBD1; J gene: TRBJ2-6; CDR3 length: 13; V gene: TRBV2
CDR3 protein: ASSPGTSGYYEQY; D gene: TRBD2; J gene: TRBJ2-7; CDR3 length: 13; V gene: TRBV28
CDR3 protein: ASSNGQLNEKLF; D gene: .; J gene: TRBJ1-4; CDR3 length: 12; V gene: TRBV19
CDR3 protein: ASSNRDSSYEQY; D gene: .; J gene: TRBJ2-7; CDR3 length: 12; V gene: TRBV21-1
CDR3 protein: ASSRGQGPRETQY; D gene: TRBD1; J gene: TRBJ2-5; CDR3 length: 13; V gene: TRBV7-6
CDR3 protein: ASSPGTSTSNEQF; D gene: TRBD2; J gene: TRBJ2-1; CDR3 length: 13; V gene: TRBV5-1
CDR3 protein: SARGGVAF; D gene: .; J gene: TRBJ1-1; CDR3 length: 8; V gene: TRBV20-1
CDR3 protein: ASSRTGSGELF; D gene: TRBD1; J gene: TRBJ2-2; CDR3 length: 11; V gene: TRBV6-5